Detailed here is one T cell receptor (beta chain). Antigen unknown. Blood was collected once per donor into heparin, averaging roughly 0.12 L. Expressed TCRB transcripts were sequenced after all isolated RNA was converted to cDNA. Deep immunoSEQ sequencing covered naive, central memory and regulatory T cell samples. Only in-frame clones appear in the TCRdb table, and some are missing; sequencing was by immunoSEQ multiplex PCR. The top ten clones hold 0.5% to 0.55% of a sample with about 180,000 clones, 6% to 9% of them seen once. The record originates from a study of beta chain features in type 1 diabetes. Study-wide results and caveats: Lower insertion and higher deletion counts appeared at VDJ junctions in type 1 diabetes patients. Moderately but significantly shorter TCRB CDR3s were found in Type 1 diabetes patients in all four CD4+ subsets. In the patient group, naive, central memory and Treg TCRB repertoires seemed more alike than in the healthy donor group.

With 0 bases removed from V and 3 bases from J, the gap between germline ends came to 12 bases. Germline CDR1 reads SGHDT; CDR2 reads YYEEEE. The CDR3 runs 16 residues. Sequencing was carried out using central memory CD4+ T cells from blood. The chain uses TRBV5-6 and TRBJ2-2, with D perhaps TRBD1 (5 bases). This clonotype was sampled from a man aged 18 to 29 with type 1 diabetes. CDR3: CASSLVRQGYTGELFF. The CDR3 DNA reads TGTGCCAGCAGCTTGGTACGGCAGGGCTACACCGGGGAGCTGTTTTTT.